One and the same sample provided the 28 T cell receptor beta chains below, sequenced in a study of spatial heterogeneity in lung cancer. General study findings and limits: Expanded alpha and beta TCR counts within tumors tracked tumor mutation counts.

MiXCR, run by TCRdb on the 5' RACE reads, gives a single entry per CDR3 protein. The sample records about 20,000 distinct CDR3 sequences, roughly 15% being singletons. These receptors' targets are unknown. Specified time point: sample taken at primary tumor resection. The specimen comprised lung tumor tissue, sampled at surgery. These receptors all stem from a female donor with early-stage non-small cell lung cancer.

This clonotype was detected ten times or more. The chain carries TRBV14 and TRBJ2-1, with D uncertain. The CDR3 has 13 residues. V was trimmed by 0 bases and J by 9 bases, leaving 9 bases between them. The germline V gene has CDR1 SGHDN and CDR2 FVKESK. The CDR3 spells CASSQEKLGEQFF. DNA for the CDR3: TGTGCCAGCAGCCAAGAGAAACTTGGTGAGCAGTTCTTC.

This clonotype was counted ten times or more. V usage is TRBV28 and J usage is TRBJ2-1; D gene ambiguous. Germline-derived CDR1 and CDR2 are MDHEN and SYDVKM. The ends were cut back, 3 bases at V and 10 bases at J, with 10 bases in the middle. CDR3 length: 12 amino acids. CDR3 coding DNA: TGTGCCAGCAGTTTTGGCCGGAAGGAGCAGTTCTTC. Amino acid sequence: CASSFGRKEQFF.

There are many counts of this clonotype. V usage is TRBV28 and J usage is TRBJ2-6, with a weak D call TRBD1 (6 bases). CDR3 length equals 17 residues. Germline V gene lookup returns CDR1 MDHEN and CDR2 SYDVKM. V shed 2 bases and J shed 2 bases, with 13 bases lying between them. CDR3 DNA sequence: TGTGCCAGCAGTTTACAGGGGCGTAAGGCTGGGGCCAACGTCCTGACTTTC. Translated: CASSLQGRKAGANVLTF.

The V and J genes are TRBV29-1 and TRBJ2-5; perhaps TRBD1 as D (6 bases). This CDR3 is built from 12 residues. Per the germline V gene, CDR1 is SQVTM and CDR2 is ANQGSEA. V lost 6 bases and J lost 6, with 14 bases in between. CDR3 sequence (DNA): TGCAGCGTGGAAACTGACAGGAAGACCCAGTACTTC. Its translation: CSVETDRKTQYF.

This clonotype was counted between two and nine times. The chain uses TRBV28 and TRBJ2-5; maybe TRBD2 (5 bases). CDR3 length equals 16 residues. The V end was cut by 7 bases, the J end by 1 base, with 19 bases between. Germline lookup yields CDR1 MDHEN and CDR2 SYDVKM. The CDR3 region has the DNA TGTGCCAGCACCCTCATGGGCGGCGGGCGCCAAGAGACCCAGTACTTC. Amino acids: CASTLMGGGRQETQYF.

This chain uses TRBV9 with TRBJ2-3; D remains unclear. The germline gives CDR1 SGDLS, CDR2 YYNGEE. Trimming stripped 3 bases from V and 4 bases from J, with 12 bases between. The CDR3 runs 14 residues. CDR3 sequence: CASSAQPFADTQYF. CDR3 nucleotide sequence: TGTGCCAGCAGCGCCCAACCGTTTGCAGATACGCAGTATTTT.

The chain recombines TRBV6-5 with TRBJ2-5; no clear D. The CDR3 covers 14 residues. V was pared by 2 bases and J by 4 bases, with 11 bases between. In germline, CDR1 is MNHEY, CDR2 SVGAGI. CDR3 protein: CASSYGKKLETQYF. Here the CDR3 DNA reads TGTGCCAGCAGTTACGGGAAGAAGTTAGAGACCCAGTACTTC.

This clonotype has ten or more counts. The chain joins TRBV10-1 to TRBJ2-1; unclear D gene. Trimming removed 6 bases from V and 7 bases from J, with 16 bases in between. Per the germline V gene, CDR1 is WNHNN and CDR2 is SYGVQD (reference sequence). The CDR3 runs 14 residues. The chain's CDR3 is CASSPLGPVNEQFF. DNA for the CDR3: TGCGCCAGCAGCCCCTTGGGCCCAGTAAATGAGCAGTTCTTC.

The chain is built from TRBV20-1 and TRBJ2-7; no clear D gene. The CDR3 runs to 15 residues. Trimming took off 4 bases at V and 2 bases at J, with 18 bases between the two ends. Germline loops: CDR1 DFQATT, CDR2 SNEGSKA (reference sequence). The CDR3 spells CSAKEVVFSTYEQYF. In nucleotides, the CDR3 is TGCAGTGCTAAAGAAGTTGTCTTCTCGACCTACGAGCAGTACTTC.

At least ten counts were recorded for this clonotype. This rearrangement joins TRBV28 to TRBJ2-7, with 8 bases aligning to TRBD2. CDR3 size: 15 residues. In germline, CDR1 is MDHEN, CDR2 SYDVKM. The V and J ends lost 6 bases and 0 bases, in that order; junction bases with no gene match: 7. As DNA, the CDR3 is TGTGCCAGCAGCTCCGGGACTAGGACCTCCTACGAGCAGTACTTC. It yields the protein CASSSGTRTSYEQYF.

The J gene is TRBJ2-7, the V gene TRBV20-1; the D gene is possibly TRBD2 (7 bases). V was shortened by 8 bases and J by 6 bases, with 14 bases between the two germline ends. The CDR3 is made up of 11 amino acids. Germline-derived CDR1 and CDR2 are DFQATT and SNEGSKA (reference sequence). Here the CDR3 reads CSPGGGGEQYF. Written as DNA, the CDR3 is TGCAGTCCCGGAGGGGGGGGCGAGCAGTACTTC.

The V and J genes are TRBV7-9 and TRBJ2-3, with D possibly TRBD1 on 6 matching bases. The V end was cut by 6 bases, the J end by 5 bases, with 9 bases between. Germline V gene data show CDR1 as SEHNR and CDR2 as FQNEAQ (reference sequence). The CDR3 has 12 amino acids. The DNA for the CDR3 is TGTGCCAGCAGGCCCAGGGGAGATACGCAGTATTTT. It specifies CASRPRGDTQYF.

V and J are TRBV6-5 and TRBJ2-7; TRBD2 matches at 7 bases. This CDR3 contains 16 residues. The ends lost 0 bases at V and 0 bases at J; junction bases unmatched: 5. CDR1 is MNHEY, CDR2 SVGAGI, per germline. The CDR3 sequence is CASSYSASGSSYEQYF. CDR3 sequence (DNA): TGTGCCAGCAGTTACTCGGCTAGCGGTAGCTCCTACGAGCAGTACTTC.

The chain uses TRBV5-1 and TRBJ2-7; 12 bases are a match to TRBD1. The trim removed 0 bases at V and 7 bases at J, leaving 5 bases unmatched. The CDR3 is made up of 15 amino acids. The germline CDR1 and CDR2 sequences are SGHRS and YFSETQ. Written as DNA, the CDR3 is TGCGCCAGCAGCTTGGCGGGACAGGGGGCACTAGAGCAGTACTTC. The encoded protein is CASSLAGQGALEQYF.

CDR3 sequence: CSVTYRGDPYEQYF. As DNA, the CDR3 is TGCAGCGTTACCTACAGGGGGGACCCCTACGAGCAGTACTTC. The V call is TRBV29-1, the J call TRBJ2-7, with TRBD1 identical over 8 bases. This CDR3 contains 14 residues. J was trimmed by 2 bases and V by 5 bases; bases with no gene match: 8. Germline V gives CDR1 SQVTM, CDR2 ANQGSEA.

This clonotype has at least ten counts. The rearrangement links TRBV7-3 to TRBJ2-2; D is possibly TRBD1 (6 bases). The CDR3 contains 16 residues. Germline V gene data show CDR1 as SGHTA and CDR2 as FQGTGA. The V and J ends lost 4 bases and 5 bases respectively, with 17 bases between them. The CDR3 nucleotides are TGTGCCAGCAGCTCCTCCCGACAGGTTGGGACCGGGGAGCTGTTTTTT. This translates into CASSSSRQVGTGELFF. Full variable domain (outside the CDR3, taken from reference TRBV7-3 and TRBJ2-2): GAGVSQTPSNKVTEKGKYVELRCDPISGHTALYWYRQSLGQGPEFLIYFQGTGAADDSGLPNDRFFAVRPEGSVSTLKIQRTERGDSAVYLCASSSSRQVGTGELFFGEGSRLTVL.

This clonotype occurred many times. The chain has TRBV7-8 and TRBJ2-7; unclear D gene. This CDR3 spans 14 amino acids. V lost 5 bases to trimming and J lost 12 bases, with 23 bases between them. CDR1 is SGHVS, CDR2 FQNEAQ, per germline. CDR3 nucleotide sequence: TGTGCCAGCAGCGAAGGACCCCGATCTGCCTCGGGGTACTTC. Its translation: CASSEGPRSASGYF.

This clonotype was recorded at least ten times. The chain has TRBV2 and TRBJ2-7, with 11 positions matching TRBD2. Trimming took 8 bases from V and 6 from J; bases not matched to a gene: 15. This CDR3 has 16 amino acids. In germline, CDR1 is SNHLY, CDR2 FYNNEI. The CDR3 region has the DNA TGTGCCAGCTACCCTGCCCTAGCGGGAGGTGTAGTCGAGCAGTACTTC. Translating gives CASYPALAGGVVEQYF. The full variable domain, rest sourced from reference TRBV2 and TRBJ2-7, is EPEVTQTPSHQVTQMGQEVILRCVPISNHLYFYWYRQILGQKVEFLVSFYNNEISEKSEIFDDQFSVERPDGSNFTLKIRSTKLEDSAMYFCASYPALAGGVVEQYFGPGTRLTVT.

The table lists this clonotype with many counts. V and J are TRBV6-5 and TRBJ2-6; no clear D gene. The germline V and J ends were trimmed by 6 bases and 0 bases, with 3 bases remaining between them. The germline CDR1 and CDR2 sequences are MNHEY and SVGAGI. This CDR3 has 13 residues. In DNA, the CDR3 is TGTGCCAGCAGCGTCTCTGGGGCCAACGTCCTGACTTTC. Protein product: CASSVSGANVLTF.

This clonotype was found a few times. The V gene is TRBV27, the J gene TRBJ2-7; 8 bases line up with TRBD2. The ends lost 6 bases at V and 6 bases at J; junction bases unmatched: 10. This CDR3 has 14 residues. Germline V gives CDR1 MNHEY, CDR2 SMNVEV (reference sequence). The CDR3 bases are TGTGCCAGCAGCGCGCGGACTAGCCCCTCCGAGCAGTACTTC. Residues: CASSARTSPSEQYF.

The chain couples TRBV19 to TRBJ2-1; 9 positions agree with TRBD2. Germline CDR1 and CDR2: LNHDA and SQIVND (reference sequence). V shed 3 bases, J shed 9 bases, and the junction held 6 bases outside the gene matches. CDR3 length: 14 residues. The CDR3 sequence is CASSMKRGATEQFF. The CDR3 DNA reads as TGTGCCAGTAGTATGAAGCGGGGGGCTACTGAGCAGTTCTTC.

This clonotype has just a few counts. This chain connects TRBV12-3 or TRBV12-4 to TRBJ2-3; the match to TRBD2 covers 11 bases. The CDR3 has 16 residues. V lost 5 bases to trimming and J lost 2 bases; unmatched junction nucleotides: 6. The DNA for the CDR3 is TGTGCCAGCAGTGACGGACTAGCGGGTTCCACAGATACGCAGTATTTT. Translated, it gives CASSDGLAGSTDTQYF.

This clonotype was seen ten or more times. The rearrangement joins TRBV12-3 or TRBV12-4 to TRBJ2-1; D call uncertain. The CDR3 is 11 residues long. V lost 0 bases and J lost 10, with 4 bases in between. The CDR3 reads CASSLAREQFF. In DNA, the CDR3 is TGTGCCAGCAGTTTAGCCCGAGAGCAGTTCTTC.

The table lists this clonotype with a few counts. The chain recombines TRBV6-2 or TRBV6-3 with TRBJ2-3; 7 positions match TRBD2. Per the germline V gene, CDR1 is MNHEY and CDR2 is SVGEGT. CDR3 length: 18 residues. With 0 bases clipped from V and 3 bases from J, the junction kept 12 bases outside the gene matches. The DNA for the CDR3 is TGTGCCAGCAGTTACTCGAAATCGTTCCGGGAGGAGACAGATACGCAGTATTTT. It is translated as CASSYSKSFREETDTQYF.

This clonotype was picked up many times. V is TRBV7-9 and J is TRBJ2-1; D uncertain. With 0 bases removed from V and 6 bases from J, the gap between germline ends came to 9 bases. Germline values: CDR1 SEHNR, CDR2 FQNEAQ (reference sequence). The CDR3 length is 14 residues. The CDR3 DNA reads TGTGCCAGCAGCTTAGCCTGGCTGGGCAATGAGCAGTTCTTC. It yields the protein CASSLAWLGNEQFF.

This rearrangement joins TRBV7-2 to TRBJ2-3; perhaps TRBD2 as D (6 bases). Germline V lookup: CDR1 SGHTA, CDR2 FQGNSA. With 3 bases removed from V and 6 bases from J, the gap between germline ends came to 13 bases. The CDR3 runs 14 residues. CDR3: CASSFGGPGDTQYF. CDR3 sequence (DNA): TGTGCCAGCAGCTTCGGAGGGCCGGGCGATACGCAGTATTTT.

This clonotype is labeled as medium-sized. CDR3 bases: TGTGCCAGCAGCTTCGAGCCTGACAATGAGCAGTTCTTC. Amino acid sequence: CASSFEPDNEQFF. V and J are TRBV7-2 and TRBJ2-1; D is uncertain. V was cut by 3 bases and J by 5 bases, with 8 bases left in between. Germline CDR1 and CDR2: SGHTA and FQGNSA. The CDR3 has 13 amino acids.

The chain links TRBV20-1 to TRBJ2-3; D is unresolved. With 0 bases removed from V and 1 base from J, the gap between germline ends came to 11 bases. The germline CDR1 and CDR2 sequences are DFQATT and SNEGSKA (reference sequence). The CDR3 spans 15 residues. CDR3 sequence reads: CSARDHRRGTDTQYF. DNA of the CDR3: TGCAGTGCTAGAGATCATAGGAGAGGCACAGATACGCAGTATTTT.